This T cell receptor beta chain stems from a study of OX40 agonist ivuxolimab in advanced cancers. Study outcomes and limitations: Partial responders receiving 0.1-3.0 mg/kg showed among the lowest clonal expansion. Both blood CD4+ and CD8+ T cells showed clonal growth by week 6 at 0.1 to 3.0 mg/kg.

J was trimmed by 4 bases and V by 5 bases; bases with no gene match: 6. From germline, CDR1 is SEHNR and CDR2 FQNEAQ (reference sequence). The CDR3 spans 14 residues. With respect to this clone: The antigen remains unidentified.

Clones were sequenced by immunoSEQ multiplex PCR, and TCRdb holds only the in-frame ones, with some missing. The sample records 77,000 or so clones, approximately 90% being singletons. The chain uses TRBV7-9 and TRBJ2-5, with TRBD1 matching over 8 bases. The receptor's source is an adult with an advanced solid tumor such as melanoma, head and neck, liver or kidney cancer. The sequenced sample was CD4+ or CD8+ T cells sorted from blood, obtained in a trial of the OX40 agonist ivuxolimab. The CDR3 here is CASSRGQGAETQYF. For the CDR3, the DNA is TGTGCCAGCAGCCGCGGACAGGGTGCAGAGACCCAGTACTTC.